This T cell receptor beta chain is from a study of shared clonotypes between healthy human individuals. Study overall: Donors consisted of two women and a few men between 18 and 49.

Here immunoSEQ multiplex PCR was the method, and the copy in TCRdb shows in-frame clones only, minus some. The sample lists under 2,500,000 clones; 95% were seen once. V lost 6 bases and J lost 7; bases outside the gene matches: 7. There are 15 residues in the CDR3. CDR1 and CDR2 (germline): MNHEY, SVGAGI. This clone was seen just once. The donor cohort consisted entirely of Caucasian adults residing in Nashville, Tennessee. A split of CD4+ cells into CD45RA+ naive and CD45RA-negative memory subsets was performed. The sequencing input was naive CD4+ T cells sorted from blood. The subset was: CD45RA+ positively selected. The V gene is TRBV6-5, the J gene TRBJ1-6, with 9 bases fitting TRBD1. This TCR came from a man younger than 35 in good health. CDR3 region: CASRLETGGNSPLHF. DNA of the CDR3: TGTGCCAGCAGACTCGAGACAGGGGGGAATTCACCCCTCCACTTT.